These 25 T cell receptor beta chains were sequenced from one sample in a study of control samples from healthy donors and cancer patients. Measured with immunoSEQ multiplex PCR; TCRdb has only the in-frame clones, and not every one. The table includes about 130,000 clones, approximately 91% detected once. The source material was blood. These receptors all stem from a man aged 45-65 years in good health.

The chain carries TRBV10-3 and TRBJ1-1; D gene uncertain. Trimming removed 3 bases from V and 0 bases from J, with 26 bases in between. Germline V lookup: CDR1 ENHRY, CDR2 SYGVKD. The CDR3 consists of 20 residues. The CDR3 here is CAISDDFGSQALKMNTEAFF. The DNA of the CDR3 is TGTGCCATCAGTGATGATTTTGGCAGCCAGGCGCTCAAAATGAACACTGAAGCTTTCTTT.

The chain carries TRBV9 and TRBJ2-7, with D maybe TRBD1 (6 bases). V was cut by 0 bases and J by 1 base, with 8 bases left in between. The CDR3 contains 14 residues. Germline-derived CDR1 and CDR2 are SGDLS and YYNGEE. The chain's CDR3 is CASSVAGESYEQYF. Written as DNA, the CDR3 is TGTGCCAGCAGCGTAGCAGGGGAGTCCTACGAGCAGTACTTC.

V is TRBV19 and J is TRBJ2-3; D is undetermined. Germline-derived CDR1 and CDR2 are LNHDA and SQIVND (reference sequence). V was shortened by 5 bases and J by 0 bases, with 6 bases between the two germline ends. CDR3 size: 13 residues. CDR3 region: CASSVYSTDTQYF. The CDR3 coding sequence is TGTGCCAGTAGTGTCTATAGCACAGATACGCAGTATTTT.

The chain carries TRBV9 and TRBJ2-5; tentatively, D is TRBD2 (5 bases). This CDR3 has 15 residues. V lost 1 base and J 3 bases, leaving 13 bases between the germline ends. Per germline, CDR1 SGDLS and CDR2 YYNGEE. CDR3 coding DNA: TGTGCCAGCAGCGTAAACAGCGGCCAAAAAGAGACCCAGTACTTC. It is translated as CASSVNSGQKETQYF.

The chain couples TRBV29-1 to TRBJ2-7, with TRBD2 as a possible D gene (6 bases). V was shortened by 4 bases and J by 3 bases, with 13 bases between the two germline ends. There are 13 residues in the CDR3. Germline V gives CDR1 SQVTM, CDR2 ANQGSEA. The CDR3, as DNA: TGCAGCGTTGTGCGGGGCCAAAGCTACGAGCAGTACTTC. Translating it yields CSVVRGQSYEQYF.

The chain is built from TRBV5-1 and TRBJ1-5; possible D gene TRBD1, 5 bases. Germline V lookup: CDR1 SGHRS, CDR2 YFSETQ. The CDR3 runs 14 residues. V dropped 1 base and J dropped 5 bases, with 10 bases sitting between them. The CDR3 here is CASSLRLGDQPQHF. For the CDR3, the DNA is TGCGCCAGCAGCTTGAGGTTAGGGGATCAGCCCCAGCATTTT.

This chain links TRBV4-1 with TRBJ2-2, with D perhaps TRBD2 (5 bases). CDR3 length: 20 amino acids. Germline CDR1 MGHRA, CDR2 YSYEKL. V was clipped by 4 bases and J by 0 bases, with 24 bases between them. The CDR3 is CASSRLIPRGETTNTGELFF. CDR3 DNA: TGCGCCAGCAGCCGCCTAATCCCCCGGGGAGAGACAACGAACACCGGGGAGCTGTTTTTT.

V usage is TRBV29-1 and J usage is TRBJ2-7; TRBD1 is a possible D gene (6 bases). This CDR3 contains 12 residues. CDR1 is SQVTM and CDR2 is ANQGSEA in the germline V gene. Deletions cut 1 base from V and 6 bases from J, with 10 bases between. As DNA, the CDR3 is TGCAGCGTTGAAGGAACAGGGAGCGAGCAGTACTTC. This encodes CSVEGTGSEQYF.

Remarks on this clone: A read error may account for a junction end that differs from germline. This rearrangement joins TRBV5-1 to TRBJ2-1; the D gene is possibly TRBD1 (5 bases). CDR1 and CDR2 (germline): SGHRS, YFSETQ. This CDR3 comprises 13 residues. The chain's CDR3 is CASRLALGLEQFF. The CDR3 DNA reads as TGCGCCAGCAGATTGGCGCTGGGGCTTGAGCAGTTCTTC.

V usage is TRBV28 and J usage is TRBJ1-5; possibly TRBD1 for D (5 bases). Germline V lookup: CDR1 MDHEN, CDR2 SYDVKM. The CDR3 covers 12 residues. The V and J ends lost 2 bases and 9 bases respectively, with 8 bases between them. CDR3 protein: CASSLGTAPQHF. The CDR3 DNA reads as TGTGCCAGCAGTTTAGGGACCGCGCCCCAGCATTTT.

The chain joins TRBV6-5 to TRBJ1-2; 7 positions match TRBD1. There are 14 residues in the CDR3. In germline, CDR1 is MNHEY, CDR2 SVGAGI. V was clipped by 6 bases and J by 1 base; unmatched bases: 5. The CDR3 region is CASRFPGGNYGYTF. DNA of the CDR3: TGTGCCAGCAGATTCCCAGGGGGTAACTATGGCTACACCTTC.

The CDR3 loop is CASRDRGGPAYEQYF. In DNA form, the CDR3 reads TGTGCCAGCAGAGACCGCGGGGGCCCAGCCTACGAGCAGTACTTC. The rearrangement links TRBV27 to TRBJ2-7; a possible D gene is TRBD2 (7 bases). The germline V gene has CDR1 MNHEY and CDR2 SMNVEV (reference sequence). The CDR3 has 15 amino acids. The germline V and J ends were trimmed by 6 bases and 2 bases, with 17 bases remaining between them.

J is TRBJ1-4 and V is TRBV29-1; D ambiguous. Germline CDR1 is SQVTM and CDR2 is ANQGSEA. The V gene lost 4 bases and the J gene lost 7 bases, with 13 bases spanning the gap. The CDR3 has 13 amino acids. CDR3 DNA sequence: TGCAGCGTTGGACAAGGAGGGCGTGAAAAACTGTTTTTT. It codes for CSVGQGGREKLFF.

This sequence joins TRBV15 and TRBJ2-7; TRBD2 matches 9 bases. The V segment lost 1 base and the J segment 1 base; nucleotides outside the gene matches: 8. Germline V gene data show CDR1 as LNHNV and CDR2 as YYDKDF (reference sequence). This CDR3 region has 17 residues. The CDR3: CATSRGPAGGPSYEQYF. The CDR3 DNA sequence: TGTGCCACCAGCAGAGGTCCAGCGGGGGGACCTTCCTACGAGCAGTACTTC.

The rearrangement links TRBV5-1 to TRBJ1-2; D is perhaps TRBD1 (5 bases). Trimming pared 2 bases from V and 6 bases from J, leaving 14 bases between. The CDR3 totals 14 residues. The germline gives CDR1 SGHRS, CDR2 YFSETQ. CDR3 nucleotide sequence: TGCGCCAGCAGCTTTAGAGACAGTCCCAATGGCTACACCTTC. Translating it yields CASSFRDSPNGYTF.

A single count supports this clone. The V and J genes are TRBV28 and TRBJ2-7, with 7 positions matching TRBD1. Trimming at V came to 8 bases and at J to 2 bases, leaving 6 bases not matched to a gene. Germline-derived CDR1 and CDR2 are MDHEN and SYDVKM. The CDR3 has 13 amino acids. The CDR3, as DNA: TGTGCCAGCGCGACACAGGGGCCCTACGAGCAGTACTTC. This codes for CASATQGPYEQYF.

This chain links TRBV5-4 with TRBJ2-2; possibly TRBD1 for D (6 bases). Per the germline V gene, CDR1 is SGHNT and CDR2 is YYREEE (reference sequence). The length of the CDR3 is 16 residues. V lost 2 bases to trimming and J lost 5 bases, with 16 bases between them. The CDR3 DNA follows: TGTGCCAGCAGCTTCCCAGTAGGCAGGGGAACCGGGGAGCTGTTTTTT. Its protein product is CASSFPVGRGTGELFF.

Regarding this clone: Germline and junction disagree at one end, which may indicate a read error. The J gene is TRBJ2-7, the V gene TRBV3-1 (or the pseudogene TRBV3-2); D may match TRBD1 or TRBD2 (5 bases each). Germline V CDR1 and CDR2: LGHDT, YNNKEL (reference sequence). This CDR3 comprises 15 residues. The CDR3: CASSQAPGQAYEQYF. The CDR3 DNA is TGTGCCAGCAGTCAAGCACCGGGGCAAGCCTACGAGCAGTACTTC.

The rearrangement links TRBV30 to TRBJ1-1; 8 bases are a match to TRBD1. Germline CDR1 and CDR2: GTSNPN and SVGIG (reference sequence). The ends lost 4 bases at V and 12 bases at J; junction bases unmatched: 13. The CDR3 has 13 amino acids. In nucleotides, the CDR3 is TGTGCCTGGAACCCGCAGGGGGCCTTTAGGTCTTTCTTT. Protein sequence: CAWNPQGAFRSFF.

The V and J genes are TRBV7-8 and TRBJ2-1, with D perhaps assigned TRBD1 or TRBD2 (5 bases each). CDR1 is SGHVS, CDR2 FQNEAQ, per germline. V dropped 2 bases and J dropped 3 bases, with 14 bases sitting between them. CDR3 size: 16 residues. The CDR3 region has the DNA TGTGCCAGCAGCTTACGGGACCCTGTGGTCTACAATGAGCAGTTCTTC. As protein: CASSLRDPVVYNEQFF.

This sequence joins TRBV6-4 and TRBJ1-6; the D gene is possibly TRBD1 (6 bases). Germline CDR1 reads MRHNA; CDR2 reads SNTAGT. V was clipped by 7 bases and J by 6 bases, with 13 bases between them. The CDR3 runs 14 residues. CDR3 protein: CASISGASNSPLHF. The CDR3 coding sequence is TGTGCCAGCATATCAGGGGCAAGTAATTCACCCCTCCACTTT.

This clone has a single count. The chain carries TRBV19 and TRBJ2-1; D is perhaps TRBD2 (6 bases). The CDR3 spans 14 residues. In germline, CDR1 is LNHDA, CDR2 SQIVND (reference sequence). Trimming shortened V by 2 bases and J by 11 bases, and 16 bases separated the two germline ends. CDR3 in amino acids: CASSIWPSERKQFF. In DNA, the CDR3 is TGTGCCAGTAGTATATGGCCTAGCGAGCGTAAGCAGTTCTTC.

V usage is TRBV20-1 and J usage is TRBJ2-3; no definite D call. V shed 3 bases and J shed 6 bases, with 7 bases lying between them. The CDR3 has 11 residues. The germline CDR1 and CDR2 sequences are DFQATT and SNEGSKA (reference sequence). CDR3 bases: TGCAGTGCTAGTAGGGTGGATACGCAGTATTTT. Translation gives CSASRVDTQYF.

The chain carries TRBV6-2 or TRBV6-3 and TRBJ2-5; D could derive from TRBD1 or TRBD2 (5 bases each). The CDR3 is 13 residues long. Germline CDR1 MNHEY, CDR2 SVGEGT. The germline V and J ends were trimmed by 4 bases and 5 bases, with 11 bases remaining between them. DNA for the CDR3: TGTGCCAGCAGTTGGGGGTTCGGGGAGACCCAGTACTTC. This codes for CASSWGFGETQYF.

The chain uses TRBV5-4 and TRBJ1-1; tentative D call: TRBD1 (5 bases). Trimming pared 6 bases from V and 6 bases from J, leaving 15 bases between. This CDR3 has 13 residues. CDR1 and CDR2 from the germline V gene are SGHNT and YYREEE (reference sequence). In DNA form, the CDR3 reads TGTGCCAGCACATCTCGGCTAGGGGCTGAAGCTTTCTTT. Encoded protein: CASTSRLGAEAFF.